Following are 15 T cell receptor beta chains from one sample sequenced in a study of tumor-infiltrating lymphocytes in primary liver carcinoma. Each 20-30 mg portion of unsorted bulk tissue served as the source for co-extraction of RNA and DNA. TCR beta cDNA was prepared out of 450 to 500 ng total RNA by means of a constant-region primer. Each TCR beta library was derived from three nested multiplex PCR rounds that employed slightly modified ARM-PCR. Forward primers for TRBV1-TRBV30 and a C-beta reverse primer served the first two PCR rounds, at 10 cycles each. TCRdb re-analysed the multiplex PCR reads in MiXCR, keeping a single row per CDR3 protein. The data show roughly 30,000 distinct CDR3 sequences, with around 66% seen just once and about 30% held by the top ten. The sequenced sample consisted of liver tumor tissue from sampling region 3. Subset indicated: tumor region T3, left-lateral pole. The receptor source for this set is a woman aged 25 to 39 with primary liver carcinoma and hepatitis B virus infection.

The chain is built from TRBV29-1 and TRBJ2-3; unclear D gene. Germline assignment: CDR1 SQVTM and CDR2 ANQGSEA. This CDR3 is 15 amino acids long. V was shortened by 4 bases and J by 0 bases, with 14 bases between the two germline ends. The CDR3 DNA sequence: TGCAGCGTTGTCGGTTTCGACTCGAGCACAGATACGCAGTATTTT. Translated: CSVVGFDSSTDTQYF.

This clonotype was counted at least ten times. The chain is built from TRBV7-8 and TRBJ2-7; 7 nucleotides agree with TRBD2. Per germline, CDR1 SGHVS and CDR2 FQNEAQ. The CDR3 sequence is 15 residues long. V was clipped by 6 bases and J by 1 base; unmatched bases: 9. The CDR3 DNA reads as TGTGCCAGCAGTCCTACTGGGCGGGGGTCCTACGAGCAGTACTTC. As protein: CASSPTGRGSYEQYF.

This clonotype was recorded once. The junction shows a germline mismatch at one end, possibly a read error. This chain uses TRBV11-2 with TRBJ2-1; TRBD2 matches at 10 bases. Germline CDR1 is SGHAT and CDR2 is FQNNGV. The CDR3 runs to 16 residues. The CDR3 DNA follows: TGTGTCAGCAACACCTCTCTAGCGGGAGTATACAATGAGCAGTTCTTC. Translation gives CVSNTSLAGVYNEQFF.

With respect to this clonotype: One junction end disagrees with the germline gene, perhaps due to a read error. V gene TRBV7-8 combines with J gene TRBJ1-5; D is ambiguous. The CDR3 has 13 amino acids. Germline loops: CDR1 SGHVS, CDR2 FQNEAQ. DNA for the CDR3: TGTGTCAGCAGCTTGGCAGGCAATCAGCCCCAGCATTTT. This gives the protein CVSSLAGNQPQHF.

This clonotype was counted many times. The chain combines TRBV11-2 with TRBJ2-5; D unresolved. Germline lookup yields CDR1 SGHAT and CDR2 FQNNGV. The CDR3 covers 14 residues. V shed 3 bases and J shed 2 bases, with 10 bases lying between them. CDR3 in amino acids: CASSLRTLQETQYF. CDR3 in DNA: TGTGCCAGCAGCTTGAGGACGTTACAAGAGACCCAGTACTTC.

This clonotype was counted a single time. The rearrangement joins TRBV11-2 to TRBJ1-2, with a possible D match to TRBD1 (5 bases). V was cut by 10 bases and J by 7 bases, with 22 bases left in between. This CDR3 contains 14 residues. CDR1 and CDR2 from the germline V gene are SGHAT and FQNNGV. The CDR3 is CAKSPGGTVVGYTF. The CDR3 coding sequence is TGTGCCAAGAGCCCCGGGGGTACAGTGGTTGGCTACACCTTC.

To note about this clonotype: One end of the junction does not line up with germline, which may come from a read error. The J gene is TRBJ2-7, the V gene TRBV5-6, with D tentatively TRBD1 (6 bases). The V gene's germline CDR1 is SGHDT and CDR2 YYEEEE. There are 14 residues in the CDR3. CDR3 nucleotide sequence: TGTGCCAGCAGCTTTGAGGCAGGGGCCTTCGAGCAGTATTTC. Protein sequence: CASSFEAGAFEQYF.

The sample holds one count of this clonotype. A read error may produce the germline difference seen at one junction end. The chain carries TRBV11-3 and TRBJ2-1, with TRBD2 matching 10 bases. From germline, CDR1 is SGHNT and CDR2 YENEEA. The CDR3 consists of 15 residues. CDR3 sequence reads: CASSQLAGWRYDQFF. CDR3 bases: TGTGCCAGCAGCCAACTAGCGGGGTGGAGGTATGATCAGTTCTTC.

Regarding this clonotype: A much larger clone is a single base away; this may be a read error. The chain uses TRBV11-2 and TRBJ2-5; 7 bases are a match to TRBD2. CDR3 size: 16 residues. CDR1 is SGHAT and CDR2 is FQNNGV in the germline V gene. CDR3 protein: CANSPYGGRTQETHYF. CDR3 DNA sequence: TGTGCCAACAGCCCCTATGGCGGGAGAACACAAGAGACCCATTACTTC. The full variable domain, in which reference TRBV11-2 and TRBJ2-5 provide the parts outside the CDR3, is EAGVAQSPRYKIIEKRQSVAFWCNPISGHATLYWYQQILGQGPKLLIQFQNNGVVDDSQLPKDRFSAERLKGVDSTLKIQPAKLEDSAVYLCANSPYGGRTQETHYFGPGTRLLVL.

The chain carries TRBV6-2 or TRBV6-3 and TRBJ2-7; 10 bases fit TRBD1. The CDR3 runs to 17 residues. V shed 7 bases, J shed 1 base, and the junction held 13 bases outside the gene matches. In germline, CDR1 is MNHEY, CDR2 SVGEGT. CDR3 region: CASTTTGGNFASYEQYF. The CDR3 DNA reads TGTGCCAGCACTACGACAGGGGGCAACTTCGCGTCCTACGAGCAGTACTTC.

A remark on this clonotype: An end of the junction does not agree with germline; a read error may underlie this. V gene TRBV11-2 combines with J gene TRBJ2-1; TRBD2 matches 10 bases. CDR3 size: 17 residues. Germline loops: CDR1 SGHAT, CDR2 FQNNGV. The CDR3 spells CTSSLGLAAGGLNEQFF. For the CDR3, the DNA is TGTACCAGCAGCTTAGGTCTGGCAGCGGGAGGGCTGAATGAGCAGTTCTTC.

For this clonotype: The germline gene is not matched at one end of the junction; a read error may be the cause. The V call is TRBV11-3, the J call TRBJ2-1; 9 positions agree with TRBD2. In germline, CDR1 is SGHNT, CDR2 YENEEA. This CDR3 contains 15 residues. The CDR3 DNA reads TGTGCCACCAGCCGACTAGCGGTGTGGGGGTATGAGCAGTTCTTC. Translated, it gives CATSRLAVWGYEQFF.

The genes are TRBV11-2 and TRBJ1-1; 7 nucleotides line up with TRBD1. This CDR3 has 20 amino acids. V trimming: 8 bases; J trimming: 2 bases; junction bases outside the gene matches: 26. Germline values: CDR1 SGHAT, CDR2 FQNNGV. The CDR3 bases are TGTGCCAGCGGCGCTCGGGAGAGGGGGCGCAAGAGGTCGAGTAACACTGAAGCTTTCTTT. Its translation is CASGARERGRKRSSNTEAFF.

A word on this clonotype: Just one base apart from a much larger clone, this may be a read error. This chain links TRBV12-3 or TRBV12-4 with TRBJ1-1; 8 bases align to TRBD1. This CDR3 contains 13 residues. CDR3 protein: CASSPRTGTDAFF. The CDR3, as DNA: TGTGCCAGCAGTCCCCGGACAGGGACTGATGCTTTCTTT.

V and J are TRBV11-2 and TRBJ1-1; 7 bases agree with TRBD1. J lost 9 bases, V lost 6 bases, and 13 bases had no gene match. Germline V gene data show CDR1 as SGHAT and CDR2 as FQNNGV. The CDR3 consists of 14 residues. CDR3 in DNA: TGTGCCAGCAGATATAAAGGGGGCAGGGCTAAAGCTTTCTTT. Its translation: CASRYKGGRAKAFF.